This entry lists 25 T cell receptor beta chains sequenced from one sample in a study of Tregs in tolerant kidney transplant recipients (dated by TCRdb to between 2018 and 2021). Their antigen targets remain unknown. Library preparation was by the immunoSEQ multiplex PCR assay. Here the immuneACCESS table is served through TCRdb, limited to in-frame sequences with V and J called. Missing clones are a known gap in these copies; in checked studies unresolved V genes cover under half, and the rest lacks a known reason. The sample table contains about 44,000 clones; only one count was recorded for nearly 97% of them. Around 0.4% of the sample belongs to the ten largest clones. The sequenced material came from Tregs from blood cultured with allogeneic cells. Every receptor here comes from a human donor in good health.

This clone was detected only once. In DNA form, the CDR3 reads TGTGCCAGCAGTCAGGACCTCGACAATCAGCCCCAGCATTTT. It specifies CASSQDLDNQPQHF. This chain connects TRBV2 to TRBJ1-5; D is undetermined. V was shortened by 5 bases and J by 3 bases, with 11 bases between the two germline ends. Looked up from germline, CDR1 is SNHLY and CDR2 is FYNNEI. CDR3 length: 14 amino acids.

This chain joins TRBV18 and TRBJ1-3, with D unclear. The CDR3 runs 16 residues. V gave up 5 bases and J gave up 0 bases, with 14 bases separating them. Per germline, CDR1 KGHSH and CDR2 LQKENI. The CDR3 bases are TGTGCCAGCTCATCCAATCCGCCAAGCTCTGGAAACACCATATATTTT. Encoded protein: CASSSNPPSSGNTIYF.

The sample holds one count of this clone. The rearrangement joins TRBV5-1 to TRBJ2-1, with 9 bases lining up with TRBD1. Germline V gene lookup returns CDR1 SGHRS and CDR2 YFSETQ. J gave up 4 bases and V 5 bases, and 4 bases lay outside the gene matches. This CDR3 region has 14 residues. The CDR3 loop reads CASRGQGGYNEQFF. Written as DNA, the CDR3 is TGCGCCAGCAGGGGACAGGGAGGATACAATGAGCAGTTCTTC. Together with reference TRBV5-1 and TRBJ2-1, the CDR3 gives the full variable domain: KAGVTQTPRYLIKTRGQQVTLSCSPISGHRSVSWYQQTPGQGLQFLFEYFSETQRNKGNFPGRFSGRQFSNSRSEMNVSTLELGDSALYLCASRGQGGYNEQFFGPGTRLTVL.

The V call is TRBV11-2, the J call TRBJ2-4; D is possibly TRBD2 (5 bases). From germline, CDR1 is SGHAT and CDR2 FQNNGV. With 3 bases removed from V and 1 base from J, the gap between germline ends came to 7 bases. CDR3 length: 14 residues. CDR3 loop: CASSFGIAKNIQYF. As DNA, the CDR3 is TGTGCCAGCAGCTTCGGGATCGCCAAAAACATTCAGTACTTC.

This clone appeared once. The rearrangement links TRBV11-2 to TRBJ2-3; TRBD2 matches at 7 bases. The CDR3 extends over 14 amino acids. The V gene end was trimmed by 5 bases and the J gene end by 2 bases; junction bases not matched to a gene: 4. CDR1 and CDR2 from the germline V gene are SGHAT and FQNNGV. As DNA, the CDR3 is TGTGCCAGCAGCCCCGGACTAGACACAGATACGCAGTATTTT. As protein: CASSPGLDTDTQYF. The entire variable domain, with the rest obtained from reference TRBV11-2 and TRBJ2-3, is as follows: EAGVAQSPRYKIIEKRQSVAFWCNPISGHATLYWYQQILGQGPKLLIQFQNNGVVDDSQLPKDRFSAERLKGVDSTLKIQPAKLEDSAVYLCASSPGLDTDTQYFGPGTRLTVL.

The chain employs TRBV27 and TRBJ1-4, with D possibly being TRBD1 (6 bases). CDR1 MNHEY and CDR2 SMNVEV come from the germline V gene (reference sequence). Trimming removed 5 bases from V and 5 bases from J, with 15 bases in between. CDR3 length: 15 amino acids. Written as DNA, the CDR3 is TGTGCCAGCAGTACCTCCGGGACAAGAAATGAAAAACTGTTTTTT. This gives the protein CASSTSGTRNEKLFF.

The V gene is TRBV5-1, the J gene TRBJ1-1; D remains ambiguous. Per the germline V gene, CDR1 is SGHRS and CDR2 is YFSETQ. CDR3 size: 15 residues. The V end was cut by 0 bases, the J end by 5 bases, with 14 bases between. Written as DNA, the CDR3 is TGCGCCAGCAGCTTGGGGCCGCGCTTGGGAACTGAAGCTTTCTTT. Amino acid sequence: CASSLGPRLGTEAFF.

The V and J genes are TRBV9 and TRBJ2-4; 7 bases line up with TRBD1. The V gene end was trimmed by 3 bases and the J gene end by 6 bases; junction bases not matched to a gene: 9. Germline V lookup: CDR1 SGDLS, CDR2 YYNGEE. The CDR3 is 15 amino acids. The CDR3 reads CASSGKQGSRNIQYF. CDR3 coding DNA: TGTGCCAGCAGCGGAAAACAGGGGAGTAGAAACATTCAGTACTTC. Full variable domain (outside the CDR3, taken from reference TRBV9 and TRBJ2-4): DSGVTQTPKHLITATGQRVTLRCSPRSGDLSVYWYQQSLDQGLQFLIQYYNGEERAKGNILERFSAQQFPDLHSELNLSSLELGDSALYFCASSGKQGSRNIQYFGAGTRLSVL.

The chain has TRBV6-6 and TRBJ2-1; 11 nucleotides line up with TRBD2. Germline V gene lookup returns CDR1 MNHNY and CDR2 SVGAGI (reference sequence). The V gene end was trimmed by 5 bases and the J gene end by 6 bases; junction bases not matched to a gene: 9. The CDR3 sequence is 16 residues long. The CDR3 region has the DNA TGTGCCAGCAGTCCTCATCTAGCGGGGGGAAGCAATGAGCAGTTCTTC. Protein product: CASSPHLAGGSNEQFF.

The chain carries TRBV29-1 and TRBJ2-5; D not certain. The CDR3 runs 11 residues. In germline, CDR1 is SQVTM, CDR2 ANQGSEA. V lost 4 bases and J 5 bases, leaving 8 bases between the germline ends. DNA for the CDR3: TGCAGCGTTGGGTGGGTGGAGACCCAGTACTTC. Residues: CSVGWVETQYF.

The gene calls are TRBV7-9 and TRBJ1-5; D is uncertain. From germline, CDR1 is SEHNR and CDR2 FQNEAQ (reference sequence). V lost 2 bases to trimming and J lost 6 bases, with 8 bases between them. There are 13 residues in the CDR3. CDR3 loop: CASSLTWGQPQHF. The CDR3 coding sequence is TGTGCCAGCAGCTTAACTTGGGGTCAGCCCCAGCATTTT.

This chain joins TRBV5-5 and TRBJ2-7, with D tentatively TRBD1 or TRBD2 (5 bases each). Germline CDR1 is SGHKS and CDR2 is YYEKEE (reference sequence). V lost 3 bases to trimming and J lost 5 bases, with 9 bases between them. The CDR3 loop spans 12 amino acids. CDR3 in amino acids: CASSWGTDEQYF. The CDR3 DNA reads as TGTGCCAGCAGCTGGGGGACGGACGAGCAGTACTTC.

The chain links TRBV5-1 to TRBJ2-4, with D tentatively TRBD1 or TRBD2 (5 bases each). The V end was cut by 4 bases, the J end by 0 bases, with 11 bases between. The CDR3 loop spans 15 amino acids. Per the germline V gene, CDR1 is SGHRS and CDR2 is YFSETQ. In DNA, the CDR3 is TGCGCCAGCAGCCCCGGGGACCTAGCCAAAAACATTCAGTACTTC. Translation: CASSPGDLAKNIQYF.

The chain joins TRBV6-6 to TRBJ2-3, with TRBD2 matching 12 bases. Germline V CDR1 and CDR2: MNHNY, SVGAGI (reference sequence). V trimming: 6 bases; J trimming: 3 bases; junction bases outside the gene matches: 4. The CDR3 is 15 amino acids. The CDR3 DNA reads as TGTGCCAGCAGACCTAGCGGGGGGGGAACAGATACGCAGTATTTT. Its protein product is CASRPSGGGTDTQYF.

The CDR3 nucleotides read TGCGCCAGCAGCTTGATCAGGGGGCCAGGGGAGCAGTACTTC. It translates to CASSLIRGPGEQYF. V is TRBV5-1 and J is TRBJ2-7, with 8 bases matching TRBD1. J was trimmed by 7 bases and V by 1 base; bases with no gene match: 7. Germline CDR1 SGHRS, CDR2 YFSETQ. This CDR3 spans 14 amino acids.

The chain employs TRBV20-1 and TRBJ2-3, with D hard to call. CDR3 length: 11 amino acids. The ends were cut back, 5 bases at V and 6 bases at J, with 9 bases in the middle. The germline CDR1 and CDR2 sequences are DFQATT and SNEGSKA (reference sequence). The CDR3 region has the DNA TGCAGTGCTGCCCTGGCTGATACGCAGTATTTT. Amino acid sequence: CSAALADTQYF.

The chain carries TRBV18 and TRBJ2-1; 10 bases map to TRBD2. Germline CDR1 is KGHSH and CDR2 is LQKENI. The CDR3 contains 16 residues. Trimming removed 2 bases from V and 4 bases from J; junction bases left unmatched: 5. CDR3 loop: CASSPYRTSGYNEQFF. DNA of the CDR3: TGTGCCAGCTCACCATATCGGACTAGCGGATACAATGAGCAGTTCTTC. Full variable domain (missing parts from reference TRBV18 and TRBJ2-1): NAGVMQNPRHLVRRRGQEARLRCSPMKGHSHVYWYRQLPEEGLKFMVYLQKENIIDESGMPKERFSAEFPKEGPSILRIQQVVRGDSAAYFCASSPYRTSGYNEQFFGPGTRLTVL.

This chain joins TRBV4-2 and TRBJ2-3; the D gene is possibly TRBD2 (5 bases). Germline V gene data show CDR1 as LGHNA and CDR2 as YNFKEQ. The CDR3 totals 17 residues. Trimming removed 4 bases from V and 1 base from J, with 18 bases in between. Here the CDR3 DNA reads TGTGCCAGCAGCCGTCGACTACCCGTCGGCCGCACAGATACGCAGTATTTT. Translation gives CASSRRLPVGRTDTQYF.

The chain has TRBV7-8 and TRBJ2-1, with TRBD1 matching over 8 bases. Germline-derived CDR1 and CDR2 are SGHVS and FQNEAQ. The CDR3 is 14 amino acids. Trimming removed 4 bases from V and 8 bases from J; junction bases left unmatched: 7. In nucleotides, the CDR3 is TGTGCCAGCAGCTCTGGACAGGGTGTGCATGAGCAGTTCTTC. It translates to CASSSGQGVHEQFF.

The rearrangement joins TRBV18 to TRBJ1-1; TRBD1 might be the D (6 bases). The CDR3 length is 12 residues. Germline CDR1 KGHSH, CDR2 LQKENI. V lost 3 bases, J lost 7 bases, and 9 bases lay in between. The CDR3 spells CASSPGAFEAFF. The CDR3 coding sequence is TGTGCCAGCTCACCGGGGGCTTTTGAAGCTTTCTTT.

This clone has just one count. This chain uses TRBV5-1 with TRBJ2-3; D is unresolved. CDR3 length equals 13 residues. V was shortened by 0 bases and J by 9 bases, with 11 bases between the two germline ends. Germline values: CDR1 SGHRS, CDR2 YFSETQ. The CDR3 reads CASSLDGPPTQYF. DNA of the CDR3: TGCGCCAGCAGCTTGGACGGGCCTCCAACGCAGTATTTT.

The genes are TRBV27 and TRBJ2-3; 7 bases line up with TRBD1. The CDR3 has 17 amino acids. V shed 5 bases, J shed 2 bases, and the junction held 13 bases outside the gene matches. Germline lookup yields CDR1 MNHEY and CDR2 SMNVEV (reference sequence). CDR3 in DNA: TGTGCCAGCAGTCTGCGCGCCACAGGGGTCGTCACAGATACGCAGTATTTT. Protein sequence: CASSLRATGVVTDTQYF.

V usage is TRBV14 and J usage is TRBJ1-3, with 7 bases fitting TRBD1. The V gene's germline CDR1 is SGHDN and CDR2 FVKESK. The CDR3 consists of 16 residues. The trim removed 4 bases at V and 2 bases at J, leaving 8 bases unmatched. CDR3 DNA sequence: TGTGCCAGCAGCCGCACATATACAGGGGCTGGAAACACCATATATTTT. This codes for CASSRTYTGAGNTIYF.

The chain uses TRBV6-6 and TRBJ1-1; D is unclear. V lost 2 bases to trimming and J lost 4 bases, with 14 bases between them. Germline CDR1 and CDR2: MNHNY and SVGAGI (reference sequence). This CDR3 has 15 amino acids. The CDR3 DNA sequence: TGTGCCAGCAGTTACATCCCGGGCCGAGGCACTGAAGCTTTCTTT. Its protein product is CASSYIPGRGTEAFF.

This chain connects TRBV18 to TRBJ1-1, with 7 bases fitting TRBD1. The CDR3 sequence is 13 residues long. Germline CDR1 reads KGHSH; CDR2 reads LQKENI. Trimming cost V 6 bases and J 3 bases; bases outside gene matches: 4. CDR3: CASSQTGYTEAFF. CDR3 nucleotides: TGTGCCAGCTCGCAGACAGGGTACACTGAAGCTTTCTTT.